This T cell receptor beta chain stems from a study of blood T cell repertoires in COVID-19. Study-wide background: The United States, Italy and Spain were the sources of the acute and convalescent COVID-19 samples. PBMCs, B-cell-depleted T cells, or T cells provided the cDNA or gDNA that made up the material.

This CDR3 comprises 14 residues. The germline V gene encodes CDR1 MNHNS and CDR2 SASEGT. Unmatched junction bases numbered 10, after V lost 4 bases and J lost 7 bases. Enrollment of patients from Seattle took place during active infection, with longitudinal follow-up. The protocol was immunoSEQ multiplex PCR, while the TCRdb copy is restricted to in-frame clones and leaves out a portion. The sample holds approximately 170,000 clones, approximately 87% seen once. Material: peripheral blood. The chain links TRBV6-1 to TRBJ2-7; 7 nucleotides align to TRBD1. This receptor was identified in a woman aged 55-69 years with COVID-19, enrolled during active disease. The CDR3 nucleotides read TGTGCCAGCAGTGGCTCACAGGGGAGACGGGAGCAGTACTTC. This gives the protein CASSGSQGRREQYF.